This TCR beta chain emerged from a study of response to subunit inactivated influenza vaccine. Each CDR3 protein is one row after TCRdb ran MiXCR on the RT-PCR reads. The repertoire consists of hundreds of thousands of distinct CDR3 sequences, with around 16% occurring once and the leading ten covering around 10%. CDR1 and CDR2 from the germline V gene are LNHDA and SQIVND (reference sequence). There are 15 residues in the CDR3. The V end lost 3 bases, the J end lost 3 bases, and 14 bases lay between the germline ends. The sample here was PBMCs from blood, taken 11 to 12 days after vaccination. The chain links TRBV19 to TRBJ2-5, with D perhaps matching TRBD1 or TRBD2 (6 bases each). This receptor was identified in a man between 50 and 59 years old who received an inactivated influenza vaccine. Written as DNA, the CDR3 is TGTGCCAGTAGTATTGGGGGGCTCGAAGAAGAGACCCAGTACTTC. Encoded protein: CASSIGGLEEETQYF. Full variable domain (outside the CDR3, taken from reference TRBV19 and TRBJ2-5): DGGITQSPKYLFRKEGQNVTLSCEQNLNHDAMYWYRQDPGQGLRLIYYSQIVNDFQKGDIAEGYSVSREKKESFPLTVTSAQKNPTAFYLCASSIGGLEEETQYFGPGTRLLVL.